Listed here are 2 T cell receptor beta chains from one sample, sequenced in a study of human T cells and chemical hapten exposure. MiXCR, run by TCRdb on the RACE reads, gives a single entry per CDR3 protein. The top ten hold under 6% of the sample, which has about 82,000 distinct CDR3 sequences, 10% to 15% seen once. Time point specified: patch test 3, about 24 weeks after DPC sensitization. Stated treatment: therapeutic diphenylcyclopropenone sensitization with weekly scalp DPC. The material was whole blood, obtained in connection with sensitization to the hapten diphenylcyclopropenone (DPC). These receptors were obtained from a woman in her forties or fifties with alopecia areata. Some clones in this sample may be carry-over from other donors' samples.

The chain uses TRBV29-1 and TRBJ2-1; D is undetermined. Per the germline V gene, CDR1 is SQVTM and CDR2 is ANQGSEA. The V and J ends lost 2 bases and 0 bases respectively, with 11 bases between them. This CDR3 has 15 residues. The chain's CDR3 is CSVEKTRPSYNEQFF. The CDR3 nucleotides read TGCAGCGTTGAAAAGACTCGCCCCTCCTACAATGAGCAGTTCTTC.

The table lists this clonotype with many counts. J is TRBJ2-5 and V is TRBV5-1; D uncertain. Germline CDR1 and CDR2: SGHRS and YFSETQ. The CDR3 consists of 15 residues. With 4 bases removed from V and 4 bases from J, the gap between germline ends came to 17 bases. The CDR3 loop is CASSHSERLRETQYF. The CDR3 DNA reads TGCGCCAGCAGCCACTCAGAGCGACTGAGAGAGACCCAGTACTTC.